The clone carrying this T cell receptor (beta chain) has a handful of counts. Antigen: not known. V dropped 6 bases and J dropped 4; count of bases not matched to a gene: 7. The CDR3 runs 16 residues. Per the germline V gene, CDR1 is MNHEY and CDR2 is SMNVEV (reference sequence). These data are taken from a study of T cells in Graves' hyperthyroidism and ophthalmopathy. TCR beta CDR3 region amplification was performed from RNA transcripts. The TCR CDR3 first-round RT-PCR relied on the HTBI primer set. TCRdb re-called the multiplex PCR reads with MiXCR, one entry per CDR3 protein. The sample has approximately 430,000 distinct CDR3 sequences; about 15% are singletons. General observations from the study: Blood also showed most of the thyroid clonotypes that were expanded above 0.001. Ophthalmopathy and stable hyperthyroidism were told apart by a 13 V-J model.

The sample was blood. The chain has TRBV27 and TRBJ2-1; 12 bases map to TRBD2. This receptor was taken from a man between 18 and 35 years old with Graves' ophthalmopathy. The CDR3: CASSPGLAGRYNEQFF. The DNA of the CDR3 is TGTGCCAGCAGCCCCGGACTAGCGGGGAGATACAATGAGCAGTTCTTC.